This T cell receptor (beta chain) was observed in a study of cytomegalovirus exposure and HLA in healthy donors. About this clone itself: Its antigen remains unknown.

The PCR ran on 60 Vbeta and 13 Jbeta primers. The repertoire was sequenced with immunoSEQ multiplex PCR; TCRdb's copy has only in-frame clones and lacks some. The sample has roughly 200,000 clones, around 88% seen once. Between the trimmed V and J ends, which lost 3 bases and 0 bases, there was a span of 15 bases. Germline V CDR1 and CDR2: LGHNA, YNFKEQ. The CDR3 runs 17 residues. Overall study findings and caveats: Some V segments, including TRBV6-2 and TRBV6-3, were excluded as indistinguishable. In a later analysis, a genetic analysis reported fewer productive-TCR N-insertions in an Asian-associated ancestry cluster than the cohort average.

Sample: PBMCs. The chain couples TRBV4-2 to TRBJ2-1; possible D gene TRBD2, 6 bases. The sequence was collected from a woman under 30 in good health and CMV-seronegative. CDR3 bases: TGTGCCAGCAGCCACCCCGGGACTTACAGCTCCTACAATGAGCAGTTCTTC. Translated, it gives CASSHPGTYSSYNEQFF.